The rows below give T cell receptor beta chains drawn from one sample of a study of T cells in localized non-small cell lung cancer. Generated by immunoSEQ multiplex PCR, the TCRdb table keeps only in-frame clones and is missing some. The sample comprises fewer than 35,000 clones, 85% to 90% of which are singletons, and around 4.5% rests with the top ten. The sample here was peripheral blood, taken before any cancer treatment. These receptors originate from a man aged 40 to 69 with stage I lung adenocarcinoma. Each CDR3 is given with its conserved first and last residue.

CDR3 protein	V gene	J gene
CASSVEGSINEKLFF	TRBV9	TRBJ1-4
CAWSVRETQYF	TRBV30	TRBJ2-5
CASSLDGGNSDTQYF	TRBV5-1	TRBJ2-3
CATSREHRPTDTQYF	TRBV15	TRBJ2-3
CASSPRQGAGELFF	TRBV18	TRBJ2-2
CASSFEDSPLHF	TRBV5-1	TRBJ1-6
CASTSWGQGNEKLFF	TRBV19	TRBJ1-4
CASSSTLYGTGYGNSPLHF	TRBV7-9	TRBJ1-6
CASSQARSGNTIYF	TRBV14	TRBJ1-3
CASTINPRAPGLSIQYF	TRBV19	TRBJ2-4
CASRPRGENIQYF	TRBV5-6	TRBJ2-4
CASSSQPSPSNYGYTF	TRBV7-9	TRBJ1-2
CASSLVSTGGDSNQPQHF	TRBV27	TRBJ1-5
CASSFLGQGSDAGNTIYF	TRBV7-9	TRBJ1-3
CASSLESGPNYEQYF	TRBV5-1	TRBJ2-7
CASSLINSPLHF	TRBV27	TRBJ1-6
CASSWWTSSGANVLTF	TRBV5-1	TRBJ2-6
CASSPRTEHYGYTF	TRBV18	TRBJ1-2
CASSLSGQDGSFTF	TRBV5-1	TRBJ1-2
CASSLIVGNLNTEAFF	TRBV7-8	TRBJ1-1
CASSSHIANEQFF	TRBV7-7	TRBJ2-1
CASSKGEGYPPKGYTF	TRBV23-1	TRBJ1-2
CARTTGMSGSPLHF	TRBV30	TRBJ1-6
CAWSVRVVEKLFF	TRBV30	TRBJ1-4
CASSLSGTGYGYTF	TRBV5-5	TRBJ1-2
CSVHRGGELFF	TRBV29-1	TRBJ2-2
CASSRGAGGKDTQYF	TRBV25-1	TRBJ2-3
CATSRALGQSTDTQYF	TRBV15	TRBJ2-3
CASSQAAAGSYGYTF	TRBV4-2	TRBJ1-2
CASSLDSHREKLFF	TRBV5-1	TRBJ1-4
CAWVEVGGSTDTQYF	TRBV30	TRBJ2-3
CASSLDTGDTGELFF	TRBV5-1	TRBJ2-2
CASSMVSGELFF	TRBV19	TRBJ2-2
CASSIRDRDDIAKNIQYF	TRBV21-1	TRBJ2-4
CASSSRLAGFTGELFF	TRBV18	TRBJ2-2
CASSATDISGNTIYF	TRBV2	TRBJ1-3
CASRIAGGTDTQYF	TRBV5-1	TRBJ2-3
CAWDPGTVTQETQYF	TRBV30	TRBJ2-5
CASSLGGRAEAFF	TRBV5-1	TRBJ1-1
CASSPRTGVYTEAFF	TRBV18	TRBJ1-1
CASSIPGLQGAYTF	TRBV19	TRBJ1-2
CASSDGFLEQYF	TRBV6-1	TRBJ2-7
CASTPLSQGNTEAFF	TRBV7-6	TRBJ1-1
CASAPWGSRRSYEQYF	TRBV7-8	TRBJ2-7
CASSNVISYNEQFF	TRBV19	TRBJ2-1
CASSEAGQVLSDTQYF	TRBV2	TRBJ2-3
CAWSGQISYEQYF	TRBV30	TRBJ2-7
CAWTGALGPLHF	TRBV30	TRBJ1-6
CAISEAEMKQYF	TRBV10-3	TRBJ2-7
CASTSIRTGRNTEAFF	TRBV2	TRBJ1-1
CASSLGGAYAEAFF	TRBV11-2	TRBJ1-1
CASSSGTGPYEQYF	TRBV18	TRBJ2-7